The clone carrying this T cell receptor (beta chain) has only one observation. These data originate in a study of blood T cell repertoires in COVID-19. Study-wide background: In each case, the material was cDNA or gDNA derived from T cells, B-cell-depleted T cells, or PBMCs.

Germline V gene lookup returns CDR1 LGHNA and CDR2 YSLEER. The CDR3 length is 15 residues. V lost 0 bases and J 8 bases, leaving 13 bases between the germline ends. Repertoires were generated with immunoSEQ multiplex PCR, while TCRdb's copy carries only in-frame clones and drops some. The sample contains 150,000 to 200,000 clones, more than 75% of which appear only once. The sequenced sample consisted of peripheral blood. The chain is built from TRBV4-3 and TRBJ1-4, with a tentative D call TRBD1 (5 bases). This receptor was taken from a human donor in a cohort sampled during active COVID-19. CDR3 in DNA: TGCGCCAGCAGCCAAGATTCGGGGGTGCACGAAAAACTGTTTTTT. Encoded protein: CASSQDSGVHEKLFF.